Listed below are T cell receptor beta chains from one sample, sequenced in a study of T-cell memory formation after mild COVID-19. TCRdb re-called the 5' RACE reads through MiXCR, storing one row per CDR3 protein. The sample records about 110,000 distinct CDR3 sequences, 18% being singletons. What was sequenced was PBMCs or a T cell subset sorted from them (not recorded which). These receptors were collected from a young man who had mild COVID-19 (a few samples of this study predate the infection). Cell type and time point are not known. Each CDR3 is given with its conserved first and last residue. The order of the fields is CDR3 protein, CDR3 DNA, V gene, clone size, J gene, D gene. D genes are given only for firm matches. Clone size is not always given. Where it is, it says once, few, many or a class for expanded clones.

CDR3 protein: CASSPRTGTGELFF
CDR3 DNA: TGTGCCAGCAGTCCACGGACGGGCACCGGGGAGCTGTTTTTT
V gene: TRBV12-3/TRBV12-4
clone size: few
J gene: TRBJ2-2
D gene: .

CDR3 protein: CAISEGQAARGLDGYTF
CDR3 DNA: TGTGCCATCAGTGAAGGTCAGGCGGCCAGGGGACTAGATGGCTACACCTTC
V gene: TRBV10-3
clone size: .
J gene: TRBJ1-2
D gene: .

CDR3 protein: CSANTGGVGTDTQYF
CDR3 DNA: TGCAGTGCTAATACAGGGGGTGTGGGCACAGATACGCAGTATTTT
V gene: TRBV20-1
clone size: .
J gene: TRBJ2-3
D gene: TRBD1

CDR3 protein: CASTRTGGNYGYTF
CDR3 DNA: TGTGCCAGCACCCGGACAGGGGGCAACTATGGCTACACCTTC
V gene: TRBV28
clone size: .
J gene: TRBJ1-2
D gene: TRBD1

CDR3 protein: CASSFLGGDGQPQHF
CDR3 DNA: TGCGCCAGCAGCTTTCTCGGCGGGGATGGTCAGCCCCAGCATTTT
V gene: TRBV5-1
clone size: .
J gene: TRBJ1-5
D gene: .

CDR3 protein: CASSQVTGIYHEQYF
CDR3 DNA: TGCGCCAGCAGCCAAGTAACGGGGATTTACCACGAGCAGTACTTC
V gene: TRBV4-3
clone size: .
J gene: TRBJ2-7
D gene: .

CDR3 protein: CASSFPPGTVGTGSDTQYF
CDR3 DNA: TGTGCCAGCAGCTTCCCGCCCGGGACGGTCGGGACAGGGTCAGATACGCAGTATTTT
V gene: TRBV5-5
clone size: few
J gene: TRBJ2-3
D gene: TRBD1

CDR3 protein: CASSLAGGNNSPLHF
CDR3 DNA: TGTGCCAGCAGCTTAGCAGGGGGAAATAATTCACCCCTCCACTTT
V gene: TRBV7-2
clone size: few
J gene: TRBJ1-6
D gene: .

CDR3 protein: CASSQARNYGYTF
CDR3 DNA: TGCGCCAGCAGCCAAGCCAGGAACTATGGCTACACCTTC
V gene: TRBV4-3
clone size: few
J gene: TRBJ1-2
D gene: .

CDR3 protein: CASSSSGGSGTQYF
CDR3 DNA: TGTGCCAGCAGCTCTAGCGGGGGGTCAGGGACCCAGTACTTC
V gene: TRBV6-6
clone size: .
J gene: TRBJ2-5
D gene: TRBD2

CDR3 protein: CASSRGQGPSDTQYF
CDR3 DNA: TGTGCTAGCAGCCGGGGACAGGGTCCGTCAGATACGCAGTATTTT
V gene: TRBV7-7
clone size: few
J gene: TRBJ2-3
D gene: TRBD1

CDR3 protein: CASSSLLAGVETQYF
CDR3 DNA: TGTGCCAGCAGTTCCCTACTAGCGGGGGTGGAGACCCAGTACTTC
V gene: TRBV6-5
clone size: .
J gene: TRBJ2-5
D gene: TRBD2

CDR3 protein: CASSLDAEDTEAFF
CDR3 DNA: TGCGCCAGCAGCTTGGACGCCGAGGACACTGAAGCTTTCTTT
V gene: TRBV5-1
clone size: .
J gene: TRBJ1-1
D gene: .

CDR3 protein: CASSLFGGYEQYF
CDR3 DNA: TGTGCCAGCAGTTTATTTGGGGGTTACGAGCAGTACTTC
V gene: TRBV12-3/TRBV12-4
clone size: few
J gene: TRBJ2-7
D gene: .

CDR3 protein: CASSQETSGGSETQYF
CDR3 DNA: TGTGCCAGCAGCCAAGAGACTAGCGGGGGATCGGAGACGCAGTATTTT
V gene: TRBV4-2
clone size: .
J gene: TRBJ2-3
D gene: TRBD2

CDR3 protein: CASSRAPGIADTQYF
CDR3 DNA: TGCGCCAGCAGCCGGGCCCCGGGGATCGCAGATACGCAGTATTTT
V gene: TRBV4-3
clone size: few
J gene: TRBJ2-3
D gene: .

CDR3 protein: CASSPRTGDSSYEQYF
CDR3 DNA: TGTGCCAGCTCACCCCGGACAGGGGATAGCTCCTACGAGCAGTACTTC
V gene: TRBV18
clone size: .
J gene: TRBJ2-7
D gene: TRBD1

CDR3 protein: CASSLQGADGAPLHF
CDR3 DNA: TGCGCCAGCAGCTTACAGGGGGCCGACGGTGCACCCCTCCACTTT
V gene: TRBV5-1
clone size: .
J gene: TRBJ1-6
D gene: TRBD1

CDR3 protein: CASSPAAGASNSQYF
CDR3 DNA: TGTGCCAGCAGCCCAGCGGCGGGGGCGTCGAATTCCCAGTACTTC
V gene: TRBV7-2
clone size: many
J gene: TRBJ2-4
D gene: .

CDR3 protein: CSVHRGRNTEAFF
CDR3 DNA: TGCAGCGTGCACAGGGGACGGAACACTGAAGCTTTCTTT
V gene: TRBV29-1
clone size: .
J gene: TRBJ1-1
D gene: TRBD1

CDR3 protein: CASAPSAAKNIQYF
CDR3 DNA: TGTGCCAGCGCACCATCGGCGGCCAAAAACATTCAGTACTTC
V gene: TRBV7-2
clone size: many
J gene: TRBJ2-4
D gene: .

CDR3 protein: CASSPDTSGQPQHF
CDR3 DNA: TGCGCCAGCAGCCCGGACACCTCCGGGCAGCCCCAGCATTTT
V gene: TRBV5-1
clone size: .
J gene: TRBJ1-5
D gene: .

CDR3 protein: CAISGSYEQYF
CDR3 DNA: TGTGCCATCAGCGGGAGCTACGAGCAGTACTTC
V gene: TRBV10-3
clone size: few
J gene: TRBJ2-7
D gene: .

CDR3 protein: CASSLATGGTEAFF
CDR3 DNA: TGTGCCAGCAGCTTAGCGACAGGGGGCACTGAAGCTTTCTTT
V gene: TRBV7-2
clone size: .
J gene: TRBJ1-1
D gene: TRBD1

CDR3 protein: CASDPKGPYNEQFF
CDR3 DNA: TGTGCCTCGGACCCGAAGGGTCCCTACAATGAGCAGTTCTTC
V gene: TRBV6-6
clone size: few
J gene: TRBJ2-1
D gene: .

CDR3 protein: CASSLVAGAEQFF
CDR3 DNA: TGCGCCAGCAGCTTGGTGGCGGGGGCAGAGCAGTTCTTC
V gene: TRBV5-1
clone size: few
J gene: TRBJ2-1
D gene: .

CDR3 protein: CASRKPGQGTDTQYF
CDR3 DNA: TGTGCCAGCAGGAAACCGGGACAGGGCACAGATACGCAGTATTTT
V gene: TRBV6-2/TRBV6-3
clone size: few
J gene: TRBJ2-3
D gene: TRBD1

CDR3 protein: CASSFGLAGQETQYF
CDR3 DNA: TGTGCCAGCAGCTTTGGACTAGCGGGGCAAGAGACCCAGTACTTC
V gene: TRBV11-3
clone size: few
J gene: TRBJ2-5
D gene: TRBD2

CDR3 protein: CASSVDPYGNTEAFF
CDR3 DNA: TGTGCCAGCAGTGTTGACCCGTATGGGAACACTGAAGCTTTCTTT
V gene: TRBV25-1
clone size: few
J gene: TRBJ1-1
D gene: .

CDR3 protein: CASSQDRLTYGYTF
CDR3 DNA: TGCGCCAGCAGCCAAGATAGACTTACCTATGGCTACACCTTC
V gene: TRBV4-3
clone size: few
J gene: TRBJ1-2
D gene: .

CDR3 protein: CASSHRDRDQPQHF
CDR3 DNA: TGTGCCAGCAGCCACCGGGACAGGGATCAGCCCCAGCATTTT
V gene: TRBV4-2
clone size: few
J gene: TRBJ1-5
D gene: TRBD1

CDR3 protein: CASVQNRTKNTEAFF
CDR3 DNA: TGTGCCAGCGTTCAGAACAGAACAAAAAACACTGAAGCTTTCTTT
V gene: TRBV21-1
clone size: .
J gene: TRBJ1-1
D gene: .

CDR3 protein: CSAPKTETNYGYTF
CDR3 DNA: TGCAGTGCTCCTAAGACAGAAACTAACTATGGCTACACCTTC
V gene: TRBV20-1
clone size: few
J gene: TRBJ1-2
D gene: .

CDR3 protein: CASSLPTGRTETQYF
CDR3 DNA: TGTGCCAGCAGCTTACCGACAGGGCGGACGGAGACCCAGTACTTC
V gene: TRBV11-2
clone size: .
J gene: TRBJ2-5
D gene: TRBD1

CDR3 protein: CASRHRRGNTEAFF
CDR3 DNA: TGTGCCAGCAGGCACCGGAGGGGCAACACTGAAGCTTTCTTT
V gene: TRBV12-3/TRBV12-4
clone size: .
J gene: TRBJ1-1
D gene: .

CDR3 protein: CASSQGTDTYNEQFF
CDR3 DNA: TGTGCCAGCAGCCAAGGAACAGACACCTACAATGAGCAGTTCTTC
V gene: TRBV14
clone size: few
J gene: TRBJ2-1
D gene: .

CDR3 protein: CSVVVQGGADTQYF
CDR3 DNA: TGCAGCGTTGTTGTCCAGGGGGGCGCAGATACGCAGTATTTT
V gene: TRBV29-1
clone size: few
J gene: TRBJ2-3
D gene: .

CDR3 protein: CASSQDGTDTQYF
CDR3 DNA: TGTGCCAGCAGCCAAGACGGCACAGATACGCAGTATTTT
V gene: TRBV3-1
clone size: .
J gene: TRBJ2-3
D gene: .

CDR3 protein: CASSWHLRQGANTEAFF
CDR3 DNA: TGTGCCAGCAGTTGGCACCTCCGACAGGGGGCGAACACTGAAGCTTTCTTT
V gene: TRBV6-6
clone size: .
J gene: TRBJ1-1
D gene: TRBD1

CDR3 protein: CASNPSTGGNQPQHF
CDR3 DNA: TGCGCCAGCAACCCAAGCACAGGGGGCAATCAGCCCCAGCATTTT
V gene: TRBV10-2
clone size: few
J gene: TRBJ1-5
D gene: TRBD1

CDR3 protein: CATSDFGLGFTDTQYF
CDR3 DNA: TGTGCCACCAGTGATTTTGGCCTGGGATTCACAGATACGCAGTATTTT
V gene: TRBV24-1
clone size: .
J gene: TRBJ2-3
D gene: .

CDR3 protein: CASSPGTGHQPQHF
CDR3 DNA: TGTGCCAGCTCTCCCGGGACAGGGCATCAGCCCCAGCATTTT
V gene: TRBV18
clone size: .
J gene: TRBJ1-5
D gene: TRBD1

CDR3 protein: CASSLNSLRVLYGYTF
CDR3 DNA: TGTGCCAGCAGTTTAAACTCACTCAGGGTGCTCTATGGCTACACCTTC
V gene: TRBV28
clone size: .
J gene: TRBJ1-2
D gene: .

CDR3 protein: CASSVLQNYEQYF
CDR3 DNA: TGTGCCAGCAGTGTCTTGCAGAACTACGAGCAGTACTTC
V gene: TRBV2
clone size: .
J gene: TRBJ2-7
D gene: .

CDR3 protein: CASSFGLATDTQYF
CDR3 DNA: TGTGCCAGCAGCTTCGGACTAGCGACAGATACGCAGTATTTT
V gene: TRBV7-3
clone size: many
J gene: TRBJ2-3
D gene: TRBD2

CDR3 protein: CASSQASGNPDTQYF
CDR3 DNA: TGTGCCAGCAGCCAAGCCTCAGGGAACCCAGATACGCAGTATTTT
V gene: TRBV7-6
clone size: many
J gene: TRBJ2-3
D gene: .

CDR3 protein: CASSQEPPATDTQYF
CDR3 DNA: TGCGCCAGCAGCCAAGAGCCCCCGGCCACAGATACGCAGTATTTT
V gene: TRBV4-3
clone size: .
J gene: TRBJ2-3
D gene: .

CDR3 protein: CASSPRNDRHYSNQPQHF
CDR3 DNA: TGTGCCAGCAGCCCCCGGAATGACAGGCACTATAGCAATCAGCCCCAGCATTTT
V gene: TRBV6-2/TRBV6-3
clone size: .
J gene: TRBJ1-5
D gene: .

CDR3 protein: CASRRDRGAYNEQFF
CDR3 DNA: TGTGCCAGCAGGCGAGACAGGGGAGCCTACAATGAGCAGTTCTTC
V gene: TRBV6-5
clone size: .
J gene: TRBJ2-1
D gene: TRBD1

CDR3 protein: CASSLLFGTEAFF
CDR3 DNA: TGTGCCAGCAGCTTGTTGTTCGGCACTGAAGCTTTCTTT
V gene: TRBV5-6
clone size: few
J gene: TRBJ1-1
D gene: .

CDR3 protein: CASSLAGSARTAFF
CDR3 DNA: TGTGCCAGCAGCTTAGCGGGGTCGGCCCGGACAGCTTTCTTT
V gene: TRBV7-9
clone size: few
J gene: TRBJ1-1
D gene: .

CDR3 protein: CASSLVSGGSTGELFF
CDR3 DNA: TGTGCCAGCAGCTTAGTGAGCGGGGGAAGCACCGGGGAGCTGTTTTTT
V gene: TRBV7-2
clone size: .
J gene: TRBJ2-2
D gene: TRBD2

CDR3 protein: CASSPRDGETQYF
CDR3 DNA: TGCGCCAGCAGCCCCAGGGACGGAGAGACCCAGTACTTC
V gene: TRBV4-3
clone size: few
J gene: TRBJ2-5
D gene: .

CDR3 protein: CASSPSGRSGQPQHF
CDR3 DNA: TGTGCCAGCAGCCCCTCGGGCAGGTCGGGACAGCCCCAGCATTTT
V gene: TRBV28
clone size: few
J gene: TRBJ1-5
D gene: .

CDR3 protein: CASSLGQGSALHF
CDR3 DNA: TGTGCCAGCAGCTTAGGGCAGGGGTCGGCCCTCCACTTT
V gene: TRBV7-2
clone size: .
J gene: TRBJ1-6
D gene: .

CDR3 protein: CATSRPGAVAYEQYF
CDR3 DNA: TGTGCCACCAGCAGGCCCGGCGCTGTAGCCTACGAGCAGTACTTC
V gene: TRBV15
clone size: many
J gene: TRBJ2-7
D gene: .

CDR3 protein: CSAVGGETQYF
CDR3 DNA: TGCAGTGCAGTGGGGGGAGAGACCCAGTACTTC
V gene: TRBV20-1
clone size: few
J gene: TRBJ2-5
D gene: .